Listed here are 8 T cell receptor beta chains from one sample, sequenced in a study of graft-versus-host responses after intestinal transplantation (dated by TCRdb to the early 2020s). The protocol used for the library was the immunoSEQ multiplex PCR assay. The clones in this table, taken by TCRdb from immuneACCESS, are in-frame only. Not every clone is retained; where verified, under half of the shortfall comes from an unresolved V gene, and the cause of the rest is unknown. A total of about 96,000 clones appear in this sample, roughly 90% of them only once. 0.3% of the sample lies in the top ten. The antigens of these receptors remain unknown. In light of the paper, this sample's time point label describes: cells obtained before transplantation from donor or recipient. Here the sequenced sample was unstimulated CD4+ T cells sorted from spleen or lymph node cells, taken before intestinal transplant. Receptors were obtained from a human donor who received an intestinal transplant.

This chain uses TRBV5-1 with TRBJ1-2; the D is unclear. V was clipped by 2 bases and J by 5 bases, with 4 bases between them. The germline V gene encodes CDR1 SGHRS and CDR2 YFSETQ. This CDR3 spans 11 amino acids. The CDR3 DNA reads TGCGCCAGCAGCTTAGGGTATGGCTACACCTTC. Protein sequence: CASSLGYGYTF. Full variable domain (remainder filled in from reference TRBV5-1 and TRBJ1-2): KAGVTQTPRYLIKTRGQQVTLSCSPISGHRSVSWYQQTPGQGLQFLFEYFSETQRNKGNFPGRFSGRQFSNSRSEMNVSTLELGDSALYLCASSLGYGYTFGSGTRLTVV.

The chain recombines TRBV7-2 with TRBJ2-1, with 10 bases fitting TRBD2. This CDR3 has 17 amino acids. The trim removed 1 base at V and 1 base at J, leaving 4 bases unmatched. Germline CDR1 and CDR2: SGHTA and FQGNSA. The CDR3 DNA is TGTGCCAGCAGCTTAGGGAGCGGGAGGGGTTCCTACAATGAGCAGTTCTTC. Encoded protein: CASSLGSGRGSYNEQFF.

This clone has a single count. The chain recombines TRBV7-2 with TRBJ2-7; 14 nucleotides match TRBD2. The CDR3 totals 19 residues. CDR1 and CDR2 (germline): SGHTA, FQGNSA. The junction had 15 bases not matched to a gene; V was cut back by 4 bases and J by 4 bases. CDR3 amino acids: CASSSRGLAGEPHGYEQYF. CDR3 coding DNA: TGTGCCAGCAGCTCACGGGGACTAGCGGGAGAACCGCATGGGTACGAGCAGTACTTC.

The chain recombines TRBV27 with TRBJ2-4, with TRBD1 identical over 8 bases. Germline V gives CDR1 MNHEY, CDR2 SMNVEV (reference sequence). The CDR3 sequence is 14 residues long. The trim removed 8 bases at V and 1 base at J, leaving 4 bases unmatched. The CDR3 DNA sequence: TGTGCCAGCGGCCGACAGGGGGCCAAAAACATTCAGTACTTC. Protein: CASGRQGAKNIQYF.

This chain links TRBV27 with TRBJ2-3; D unclear. The CDR3 consists of 14 residues. The germline V gene encodes CDR1 MNHEY and CDR2 SMNVEV (reference sequence). With 3 bases removed from V and 0 bases from J, the gap between germline ends came to 7 bases. The CDR3 reads CASSLETSTDTQYF. The CDR3 bases are TGTGCCAGCAGTTTGGAGACGAGCACAGATACGCAGTATTTT.

V and J are TRBV21-1 and TRBJ2-1. TRBV21-1 is a pseudogene segment. The CDR3 is 15 residues long. The CDR3 is CASSKDWRTALEQFF. The CDR3 DNA follows: TGTGCCAGCAGCAAAGATTGGCGGACCGCCTTGGAGCAGTTCTTC.

This chain connects TRBV7-9 to TRBJ2-7, with TRBD2 matching over 7 bases. The trim removed 5 bases at V and 2 bases at J, leaving 15 bases unmatched. Germline-derived CDR1 and CDR2 are SEHNR and FQNEAQ (reference sequence). The CDR3 sequence is 17 residues long. Here the CDR3 reads CASSDGIRLAETYEQYF. The CDR3 nucleotides are TGTGCCAGCAGCGACGGAATTAGACTAGCTGAAACCTACGAGCAGTACTTC.

V usage is TRBV7-2 and J usage is TRBJ2-1; 7 nucleotides line up with TRBD2. CDR1 is SGHTA, CDR2 FQGNSA, per germline. There are 15 residues in the CDR3. The V and J ends lost 4 bases and 4 bases, in that order; junction bases with no gene match: 7. CDR3: CASSSLAGVYNEQFF. CDR3 nucleotides: TGTGCCAGCAGCTCACTGGCGGGAGTTTACAATGAGCAGTTCTTC. Complete variable domain (other parts from reference TRBV7-2 and TRBJ2-1): GAGVSQSPSNKVTEKGKDVELRCDPISGHTALYWYRQSLGQGLEFLIYFQGNSAPDKSGLPSDRFSAERTGGSVSTLTIQRTQQEDSAVYLCASSSLAGVYNEQFFGPGTRLTVL.